Presented here are 5 T cell receptor beta chains from one specimen sequenced in a study of graft-versus-host responses after intestinal transplantation. Sequencing was performed with immunoSEQ multiplex PCR; in TCRdb, only in-frame clones are kept and a portion is missing. Of 50,000 or so clones in the sample, around 90% were seen once. The material was PBMCs, obtained around 120 days after intestinal transplantation. The source of these receptors is a human patient who received an intestinal transplant, so some T cells may come from the graft donor.

This rearrangement joins TRBV25-1 to TRBJ2-3; 8 bases agree with TRBD2. The CDR3 loop spans 15 amino acids. Germline V gene sequence: CDR1 MGHDK, CDR2 SYGVNS. V was clipped by 4 bases and J by 0 bases; unmatched bases: 3. The CDR3 nucleotides read TGTGCCAGCAGTGGATCTAGCGGGAGCACAGATACGCAGTATTTT. Protein product: CASSGSSGSTDTQYF.

The chain carries TRBV28 and TRBJ2-1; 13 bases agree with TRBD2. This CDR3 is 13 amino acids long. The trim removed 4 bases at V and 12 bases at J, leaving 3 bases unmatched. The V gene's germline CDR1 is MDHEN and CDR2 SYDVKM. The CDR3, as DNA: TGTGCCAGCAGTTCACGACTAGCGGGGGGGCAGTTCTTC. It translates to CASSSRLAGGQFF.

The chain couples TRBV19 to TRBJ2-1; no reliable D call. CDR3 length: 16 amino acids. Germline CDR1 LNHDA, CDR2 SQIVND (reference sequence). Trimming left V 3 bases short and J 0 bases short, with 12 bases between. CDR3 coding DNA: TGTGCCAGTAGTATTCACTCAGCTTACTCCTACAATGAGCAGTTCTTC. This gives the protein CASSIHSAYSYNEQFF.

This rearrangement joins TRBV28 to TRBJ2-5; D perhaps matches TRBD1 (6 bases). Looked up from germline, CDR1 is MDHEN and CDR2 is SYDVKM. Trimming removed 6 bases from V and 13 bases from J, with 18 bases in between. The CDR3 totals 12 residues. The CDR3 DNA follows: TGTGCCAGCAGCCTGGGACACCTCGAAAGGTACTTC. This gives the protein CASSLGHLERYF.

The chain employs TRBV11-2 and TRBJ1-2, with TRBD1 matching 7 bases. Germline lookup yields CDR1 SGHAT and CDR2 FQNNGV. This CDR3 has 13 residues. V lost 2 bases, J lost 8 bases, and 5 bases stayed unmatched. CDR3 protein: CASSLTTGDGYTF. The CDR3 region has the DNA TGTGCCAGCAGCTTAACTACAGGGGACGGCTACACCTTC. The variable domain in full, completed from reference TRBV11-2 and TRBJ1-2, reads EAGVAQSPRYKIIEKRQSVAFWCNPISGHATLYWYQQILGQGPKLLIQFQNNGVVDDSQLPKDRFSAERLKGVDSTLKIQPAKLEDSAVYLCASSLTTGDGYTFGSGTRLTVV.